What follows describes a single T cell receptor beta chain. Which antigen it targets is not known. The record has no base qualities; no much larger clone is one base away. Stable Graves' hyperthyroidism was defined as the absence of progression to ophthalmopathy over 18 months of follow-up. Hyperthyroidism patients were aged 18 to 65 years and newly diagnosed, with disease duration of less than 2 months. Any patient with an uncontrolled infection, another autoimmune disease, pregnancy or lactation was excluded. Diagnoses were established on the basis of clinical symptoms, serum thyroxine and TRAb, thyroid ultrasound, and orbital computed tomography. PBMCs were separated from approximately 10 ml of fresh peripheral blood using Ficoll-Paque density gradient centrifugation. Total RNA was extracted with Trizol reagent, and quality was checked on an Agilent 2100 Bioanalyzer. These data originate in a study of T cells in Graves' hyperthyroidism and ophthalmopathy (dated 2019 in TCRdb). For context, the study as a whole: Peripheral blood samples were taken at initial diagnosis, before any treatment was given. TCR V-J signatures able to tell the groups apart were searched for in a discovery cohort of some 97 patients, of whom over 40 had Graves' ophthalmopathy and 57 had stable Graves' hyperthyroidism. Prospective prediction of ophthalmopathy was tested in an independent validation cohort consisting of 18 hyperthyroidism patients and some 16 patients who later progressed to ophthalmopathy. The approximately 98 discovery patients were randomly divided into training and test sets at a 7:3 ratio. In addition, the study compared T-cell repertoires in thyroid tissue and in blood from several Graves' hyperthyroidism patients. After sampling, hyperthyroidism patients received methimazole starting at 30 mg daily, and ophthalmopathy patients received high-dose intravenous methylprednisolone. According to the paper, TCR Vbeta CDR3 sequencing was carried out on around 140 peripheral blood samples, which came from fewer than 50 ophthalmopathy, approximately 72 hyperthyroidism and about 17 progressor patients.

The TCR beta CDR3 regions were amplified from RNA transcripts. The first round of RT-PCR for the TCR CDR3 was performed with the HTBI primer set and the Qiagen OneStep RT-PCR kit. A second multiplex PCR round built the libraries, followed by size selection and purification. Sequencing of the libraries was done on an Illumina HiSeq2000 using paired-end 100 bp reads. For the original study's pipeline: SOAPnuke was used to process the raw data, removing reads that contained adapters or uncalled bases, had a mean Phred below 15, or lacked an exact match to the constant primer or identifier. High-quality paired reads were merged with COPE v1.2.5, and unique nucleotide sequences were defined as clonotypes. MiTCR v1.1 was used to align clonotypes to the IMGT TRBV, TRBD and TRBJ reference segments. Only V-J combinations with frequency above 0.0001, covering approximately 99% of repertoires, were analysed. The TCS score was defined as F50 (clonal expansion) divided by E x V (chaos), with BLOSUM62-based TCRdist calculated between CDR3 peptides within each V-J. Welch's t-statistics and random forest reduced 500 to 650 V-J features to 10 to 15, which were used in a naive Bayes classifier (R e1071). TCRdb ran its own pipeline on the public reads, namely fastp trimming at Q25 and MiXCR clone calling, and kept in-frame beta chains. Entries are consolidated by CDR3 protein sequence, retaining the most common genes and DNA. TCRdb assigned the V and J calls; the authors' analysis was not used. This sample gives approximately 210,000 distinct CDR3 sequences in total; 17% of them show up just once. The ten biggest clones cover 50% of the sample.

For CDR1 and CDR2, the germline V gene (reference sequence) lists SGHNT and YYREEE. The CDR3 measures 14 amino acids from cysteine to phenylalanine. The DNA shown is the 42-base CDR3, in frame from base 1. Trimming accounts for 0 bases at V and 6 bases at J, while the number of junction bases matched to no gene is 3. Overall study outcomes, separate from this receptor: A model built on a 13 V-J signature distinguished ophthalmopathy from stable hyperthyroidism, reaching 87.88% sensitivity and about 81% specificity in cross-validation and 80%/75% in testing. Most expanded thyroid clonotypes (frequency above 0.001) were also detected in blood, a finding suggesting that blood repertoires may reflect thyroid immune responses. In validation, the model predicted progression to ophthalmopathy a median of approximately 6.6 months before onset, with 65% to 71% sensitivity and nearly 75% specificity. Sample size was not statistically predetermined, and investigators were not blinded to group allocation.

The receptor was isolated from a man aged 45-60 years with Graves' hyperthyroidism. Input material: blood. In this chain, TRBV5-4 is recombined with TRBJ1-2; 9 central nucleotides agree with TRBD1. The CDR3 region: CASSLAWTGDGYTF. The bases read TGTGCCAGCAGCTTGGCCTGGACAGGGGATGGCTACACCTTC.